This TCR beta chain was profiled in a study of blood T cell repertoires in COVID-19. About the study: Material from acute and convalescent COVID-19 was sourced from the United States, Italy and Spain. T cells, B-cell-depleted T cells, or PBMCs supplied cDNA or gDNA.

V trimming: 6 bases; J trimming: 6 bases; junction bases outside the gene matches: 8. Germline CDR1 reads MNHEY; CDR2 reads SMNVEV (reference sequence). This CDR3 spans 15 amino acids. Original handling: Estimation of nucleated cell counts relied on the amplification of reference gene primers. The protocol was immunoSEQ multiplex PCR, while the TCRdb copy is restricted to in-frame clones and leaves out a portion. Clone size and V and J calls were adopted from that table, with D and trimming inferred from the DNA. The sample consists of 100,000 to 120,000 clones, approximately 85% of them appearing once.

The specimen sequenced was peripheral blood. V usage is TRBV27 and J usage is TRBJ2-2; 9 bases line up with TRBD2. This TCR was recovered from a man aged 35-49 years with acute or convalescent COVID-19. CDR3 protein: CASSLIAGASGELFF. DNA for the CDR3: TGTGCCAGCAGCTTAATAGCGGGGGCATCCGGGGAGCTGTTTTTT.